Listed here are 27 T cell receptor beta chains from one sample, sequenced in a study of shared clonotypes between healthy human individuals. This table comes from immunoSEQ multiplex PCR, and its TCRdb copy is limited to in-frame clones, with some not included. The repertoire holds some 2,500,000 clones, approximately 94% seen once, with about 0.38% in the top ten. Sequences were obtained from naive CD4+ T cells from PBMCs. Indicated subset: CD45RA+ positively selected. These receptors all come from a young man in good health. Some clones in this sample may be carry-over from other donors' samples.

The V gene is TRBV30, the J gene TRBJ1-4; D not resolved. Germline CDR1 GTSNPN, CDR2 SVGIG (reference sequence). V lost 4 bases and J 8 bases, leaving 8 bases between the germline ends. This CDR3 is 11 amino acids long. CDR3 sequence (DNA): TGTGCCTGGATGCTGGCGGAAAAACTGTTTTTT. It specifies CAWMLAEKLFF.

The chain recombines TRBV2 with TRBJ2-1; possible D gene TRBD2, 5 bases. The CDR3 extends over 15 amino acids. CDR1 and CDR2 from the germline V gene are SNHLY and FYNNEI. Trimming removed 6 bases from V and 5 bases from J, with 17 bases in between. DNA of the CDR3: TGTGCCAGCAGAGGACTCAACTGGGTCCACAATGAGCAGTTCTTC. Protein: CASRGLNWVHNEQFF.

The rearrangement joins TRBV27 to TRBJ2-3; 8 nucleotides line up with TRBD1. The germline gives CDR1 MNHEY, CDR2 SMNVEV (reference sequence). The CDR3 runs to 16 residues. The V and J ends lost 0 bases and 3 bases, in that order; junction bases with no gene match: 5. CDR3 bases: TGTGCCAGCAGTTTATCCGGACAGGGCTGGACAGATACGCAGTATTTT. It translates to CASSLSGQGWTDTQYF.

In regard to this clone: Additional DNA sequences in this sample encode the identical CDR3. This sequence joins TRBV5-5 and TRBJ1-5; D is unclear. Germline CDR1 reads SGHKS; CDR2 reads YYEKEE (reference sequence). The CDR3 sequence is 14 residues long. V dropped 0 bases and J dropped 4 bases, with 8 bases sitting between them. The CDR3 here is CASSLARNNQPQHF. CDR3 nucleotide sequence: TGTGCCAGCAGCTTGGCCAGGAATAATCAGCCCCAGCATTTT.

This clone was observed a handful of times. Here the CDR3 DNA reads TGTGCCAGCAGTTACTCAGATACAGATCAGCCCCAGCATTTT. Its protein is CASSYSDTDQPQHF. This chain connects TRBV6-5 to TRBJ1-5; D is uncertain. The CDR3 runs to 14 residues. V was shortened by 0 bases and J by 5 bases, with 8 bases between the two germline ends. The germline CDR1 and CDR2 sequences are MNHEY and SVGAGI.

This clone was detected only once. This sample includes further DNA sequences coding for the same CDR3. The rearrangement joins TRBV7-9 to TRBJ2-7; a weak D match, TRBD1 (5 bases). Deletions cut 0 bases from V and 7 bases from J, with 7 bases between. The CDR3 contains 12 residues. Per germline, CDR1 SEHNR and CDR2 FQNEAQ (reference sequence). CDR3 sequence reads: CASSLAPGEQYF. The CDR3 region has the DNA TGTGCCAGCAGCTTAGCCCCAGGGGAGCAGTACTTC.

The genes are TRBV6-1 and TRBJ2-7, with D tentatively TRBD2 (6 bases). The germline V gene encodes CDR1 MNHNS and CDR2 SASEGT. Between the trimmed V and J ends, which lost 0 bases and 2 bases, there was a span of 14 bases. This CDR3 contains 16 residues. The CDR3 here is CASSEASRGLAYEQYF. The CDR3 region has the DNA TGTGCCAGCAGTGAAGCATCAAGGGGACTCGCCTACGAGCAGTACTTC.

V gene TRBV6-5 combines with J gene TRBJ2-3; D remains ambiguous. Trimming removed 10 bases from V and 2 bases from J, with 13 bases in between. The CDR3 length is 13 residues. The germline gives CDR1 MNHEY, CDR2 SVGAGI. The chain's CDR3 is CATKGSSTDTQYF. Written as DNA, the CDR3 is TGTGCCACTAAGGGATCTTCCACAGATACGCAGTATTTT.

As to this clone: The identical CDR3 is also encoded by other nucleotide sequences in the sample. The chain couples TRBV7-2 to TRBJ2-3; TRBD2 aligns across 9 bases. The CDR3 contains 14 residues. The ends lost 5 bases at V and 1 base at J; junction bases unmatched: 1. Germline V gives CDR1 SGHTA, CDR2 FQGNSA. As DNA, the CDR3 is TGTGCCAGCAGCAGACTAGCGGGCACAGATACGCAGTATTTT. This encodes CASSRLAGTDTQYF. The whole variable domain, filled in from reference TRBV7-2 and TRBJ2-3, reads GAGVSQSPSNKVTEKGKDVELRCDPISGHTALYWYRQSLGQGLEFLIYFQGNSAPDKSGLPSDRFSAERTGGSVSTLTIQRTQQEDSAVYLCASSRLAGTDTQYFGPGTRLTVL.

Note on this clone: Other nucleotide sequences in the sample specify the same CDR3. This rearrangement joins TRBV5-1 to TRBJ1-4; D gene ambiguous. The V gene lost 4 bases and the J gene lost 0 bases, with 4 bases spanning the gap. The CDR3 is 13 amino acids. The germline CDR1 and CDR2 sequences are SGHRS and YFSETQ. CDR3 DNA sequence: TGCGCCAGCAGCAGAGCAACTAATGAAAAACTGTTTTTT. This sequence encodes CASSRATNEKLFF. The variable domain in full, completed from reference TRBV5-1 and TRBJ1-4, reads KAGVTQTPRYLIKTRGQQVTLSCSPISGHRSVSWYQQTPGQGLQFLFEYFSETQRNKGNFPGRFSGRQFSNSRSEMNVSTLELGDSALYLCASSRATNEKLFFGSGTQLSVL.

The J gene is TRBJ2-5, the V gene TRBV18; 11 nucleotides align to TRBD2. CDR1 is KGHSH and CDR2 is LQKENI in the germline V gene. CDR3 length: 16 residues. J lost 0 bases, V lost 3 bases, and 3 bases had no gene match. For the CDR3, the DNA is TGTGCCAGCTCACCTTGGACTAGCGGGTACCAAGAGACCCAGTACTTC. Protein product: CASSPWTSGYQETQYF.

This clone was recorded only once. The V gene is TRBV2, the J gene TRBJ2-1; 10 bases align to TRBD2. The CDR3 sequence is 17 residues long. With V trimmed by 1 base and J by 8 bases, 11 bases remained unmatched. Germline CDR1 and CDR2: SNHLY and FYNNEI. DNA for the CDR3: TGTGCCAGCAGTGAAGTGGTTCTAGCGGGAGTTCGGGATGAGCAGTTCTTC. The encoded protein is CASSEVVLAGVRDEQFF.

The chain has TRBV7-2 and TRBJ1-1; D is undetermined. With 2 bases removed from V and 0 bases from J, the gap between germline ends came to 10 bases. The germline V gene has CDR1 SGHTA and CDR2 FQGNSA. CDR3 size: 15 residues. CDR3 bases: TGTGCCAGCAGCTTATCCGGCCCAGTGAACACTGAAGCTTTCTTT. Protein sequence: CASSLSGPVNTEAFF.

J is TRBJ1-1 and V is TRBV25-1; D gene uncertain. CDR1 MGHDK and CDR2 SYGVNS come from the germline V gene. The CDR3 covers 14 residues. Between the trimmed V and J ends, which lost 1 base and 1 base, there was a span of 7 bases. CDR3 nucleotide sequence: TGTGCCAGCAGTGAATTTTCGTCGAACACTGAAGCTTTCTTT. It codes for CASSEFSSNTEAFF.

This sequence joins TRBV7-3 and TRBJ2-2, with D perhaps TRBD2 (6 bases). The CDR3 totals 15 residues. The germline CDR1 and CDR2 sequences are SGHTA and FQGTGA. Trimming removed 3 bases from V and 6 bases from J, with 14 bases in between. CDR3 protein: CASSFRLGGAGELFF. In nucleotides, the CDR3 is TGTGCCAGCAGCTTTAGACTAGGTGGGGCCGGGGAGCTGTTTTTT. The whole variable domain, filled in from reference TRBV7-3 and TRBJ2-2, reads GAGVSQTPSNKVTEKGKYVELRCDPISGHTALYWYRQSLGQGPEFLIYFQGTGAADDSGLPNDRFFAVRPEGSVSTLKIQRTERGDSAVYLCASSFRLGGAGELFFGEGSRLTVL.

The chain combines TRBV6-1 with TRBJ1-2, with D perhaps matching TRBD1 (5 bases). Trimming left V 3 bases short and J 8 bases short, with 16 bases between. Per the germline V gene, CDR1 is MNHNS and CDR2 is SASEGT. CDR3 length: 14 amino acids. This chain's CDR3 is CASSDYMGVGGYTF. CDR3 nucleotides: TGTGCCAGCAGTGATTATATGGGGGTTGGCGGCTACACCTTC.

J is TRBJ1-4 and V is TRBV7-8; no firm D call. Trimming left V 1 base short and J 3 bases short, with 6 bases between. Germline CDR1 is SGHVS and CDR2 is FQNEAQ. This CDR3 is built from 14 residues. CDR3 DNA sequence: TGTGCCAGCAGCTTAGGCGCGGCTAATGAAAAACTGTTTTTT. Protein sequence: CASSLGAANEKLFF.

V and J are TRBV18 and TRBJ1-5; no firm D call. Trimming removed 6 bases at V and 3 bases at J, with 9 bases between. The CDR3 covers 13 residues. Germline values: CDR1 KGHSH, CDR2 LQKENI. The CDR3 bases are TGTGCCAGCTCGAACGGGTTCAATCAGCCCCAGCATTTT. This sequence encodes CASSNGFNQPQHF.

The rearrangement uses TRBV6-1 and TRBJ1-5, with 7 positions matching TRBD1. This CDR3 has 13 residues. J gave up 6 bases and V 10 bases, and 9 bases lay outside the gene matches. CDR1 MNHNS and CDR2 SASEGT come from the germline V gene. In DNA, the CDR3 is TGTGCCATCTCCGACAGGGCCAGTCAGCCCCAGCATTTT. The encoded protein is CAISDRASQPQHF.

J is TRBJ2-1 and V is TRBV5-4; 11 positions match TRBD2. From germline, CDR1 is SGHNT and CDR2 YYREEE (reference sequence). V dropped 3 bases and J dropped 9; count of bases not matched to a gene: 5. This CDR3 is built from 14 residues. The CDR3 DNA is TGTGCCAGCAGCTCCCAACTAGCGGGAGCTGAGCAGTTCTTC. It codes for CASSSQLAGAEQFF.

The chain has TRBV5-1 and TRBJ2-5, with TRBD2 matching 13 bases. The CDR3 covers 18 residues. Germline V CDR1 and CDR2: SGHRS, YFSETQ. V trimming: 0 bases; J trimming: 2 bases; junction bases outside the gene matches: 7. Here the CDR3 DNA reads TGCGCCAGCAGCTTGGGAACTAGCGGGAGGGGGCAACAAGAGACCCAGTACTTC. Its protein product is CASSLGTSGRGQQETQYF.

This rearrangement joins TRBV28 to TRBJ2-1; tentatively, D is TRBD2 (6 bases). The length of the CDR3 is 14 residues. V gave up 3 bases and J gave up 4 bases, with 10 bases separating them. The germline V gene encodes CDR1 MDHEN and CDR2 SYDVKM. In DNA, the CDR3 is TGTGCCAGCAGTTTCTATCGGGGGTACAATGAGCAGTTCTTC. This gives the protein CASSFYRGYNEQFF.

This chain uses TRBV11-2 with TRBJ1-2, with D possibly being TRBD1 (5 bases). Germline-derived CDR1 and CDR2 are SGHAT and FQNNGV. This CDR3 has 19 residues. V lost 6 bases and J 1 base, leaving 27 bases between the germline ends. The CDR3 loop reads CASRVRSGTALWGNYGYTF. The DNA for the CDR3 is TGTGCCAGCAGAGTACGTTCTGGGACCGCCCTCTGGGGTAACTATGGCTACACCTTC. The whole variable domain, filled in from reference TRBV11-2 and TRBJ1-2, reads EAGVAQSPRYKIIEKRQSVAFWCNPISGHATLYWYQQILGQGPKLLIQFQNNGVVDDSQLPKDRFSAERLKGVDSTLKIQPAKLEDSAVYLCASRVRSGTALWGNYGYTFGSGTRLTVV.

Only one count was recorded for this clone. The genes are TRBV30 and TRBJ2-2; 11 bases are shared with TRBD2. Germline lookup yields CDR1 GTSNPN and CDR2 SVGIG (reference sequence). The junction had 10 bases not matched to a gene; V was cut back by 2 bases and J by 8 bases. This CDR3 has 16 residues. For the CDR3, the DNA is TGTGCCTGGAGTCCTTCGTTAGCGGGAGGGCGTGGGGAGCTGTTTTTT. Protein sequence: CAWSPSLAGGRGELFF.

The sample holds a few counts of this clone. Other DNA variants within this sample encode the same CDR3. The V call is TRBV9, the J call TRBJ1-5, with a tentative D call TRBD1 (6 bases). Trimming shortened V by 3 bases and J by 5 bases, and 9 bases separated the two germline ends. The length of the CDR3 is 13 residues. Germline CDR1 is SGDLS and CDR2 is YYNGEE. The CDR3 region is CASSASGDQPQHF. Here the CDR3 DNA reads TGTGCCAGCAGCGCCTCAGGGGATCAGCCCCAGCATTTT. Based on the CDR3 plus reference TRBV9 and TRBJ1-5, the full variable domain is DSGVTQTPKHLITATGQRVTLRCSPRSGDLSVYWYQQSLDQGLQFLIQYYNGEERAKGNILERFSAQQFPDLHSELNLSSLELGDSALYFCASSASGDQPQHFGDGTRLSIL.

V is TRBV9 and J is TRBJ1-4, with 8 bases aligning to TRBD1. The ends lost 2 bases at V and 7 bases at J; junction bases unmatched: 7. Germline CDR1 and CDR2: SGDLS and YYNGEE. This CDR3 is built from 15 residues. Here the CDR3 DNA reads TGTGCCAGCAGCGTCAGGACAGGGAGCGGTGAAAAACTGTTTTTT. It codes for CASSVRTGSGEKLFF. Full variable domain (rest looked up from reference TRBV9 and TRBJ1-4): DSGVTQTPKHLITATGQRVTLRCSPRSGDLSVYWYQQSLDQGLQFLIQYYNGEERAKGNILERFSAQQFPDLHSELNLSSLELGDSALYFCASSVRTGSGEKLFFGSGTQLSVL.

CDR3: CASSSPGLAGRYEQYF. The CDR3 DNA reads TGTGCCAGCAGCTCACCGGGACTAGCGGGAAGATACGAGCAGTACTTC. The chain combines TRBV28 with TRBJ2-7; 13 nucleotides align to TRBD2. The CDR3 contains 16 residues. The V gene end was trimmed by 6 bases and the J gene end by 4 bases; junction bases not matched to a gene: 9. Germline CDR1 reads MDHEN; CDR2 reads SYDVKM.